This T cell receptor (beta chain) was recorded in a study of blood T cell repertoires in COVID-19. The overall study: T cells, B-cell-depleted T cells, or PBMCs provided the cDNA or gDNA that served as material.

This CDR3 comprises 16 residues. From germline, CDR1 is SGHDT and CDR2 YYEEEE. Trimming cost V 4 bases and J 3 bases; bases outside gene matches: 10. TCRdb's copy holds only in-frame clones and misses some; the assay was immunoSEQ multiplex PCR. In the table there are hundreds of thousands of clones, 88% of which are singletons. The V call is TRBV5-6, the J call TRBJ1-1; 9 nucleotides agree with TRBD1. The receptor's source is a woman in her seventies with COVID-19, enrolled during active disease. Sequenced material: peripheral blood. The CDR3 bases are TGTGCCAGCAGCCTCCCCCGGGACAGGGACTACACTGAAGCTTTCTTT. This encodes CASSLPRDRDYTEAFF.